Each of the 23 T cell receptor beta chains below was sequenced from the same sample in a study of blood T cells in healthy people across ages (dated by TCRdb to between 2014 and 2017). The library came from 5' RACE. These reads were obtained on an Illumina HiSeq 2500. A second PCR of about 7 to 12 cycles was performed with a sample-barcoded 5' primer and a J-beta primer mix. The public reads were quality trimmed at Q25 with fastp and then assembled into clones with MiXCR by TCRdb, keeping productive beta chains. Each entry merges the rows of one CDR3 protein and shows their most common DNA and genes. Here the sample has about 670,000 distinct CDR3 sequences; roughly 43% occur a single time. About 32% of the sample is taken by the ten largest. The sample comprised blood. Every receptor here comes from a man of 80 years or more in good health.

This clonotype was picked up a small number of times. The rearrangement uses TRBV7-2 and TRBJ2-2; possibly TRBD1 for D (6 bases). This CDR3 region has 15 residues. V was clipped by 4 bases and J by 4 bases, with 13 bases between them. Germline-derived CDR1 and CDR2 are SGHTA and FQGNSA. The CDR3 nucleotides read TGTGCCAGCAGCTCCACAGGGTTTGGCACCGGGGAGCTGTTTTTT. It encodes CASSSTGFGTGELFF.

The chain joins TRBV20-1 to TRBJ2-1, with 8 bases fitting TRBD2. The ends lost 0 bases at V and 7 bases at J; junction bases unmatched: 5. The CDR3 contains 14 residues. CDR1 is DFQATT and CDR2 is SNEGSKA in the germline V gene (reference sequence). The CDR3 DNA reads TGCAGTGCTAGAGATGGGGCGGGAGGTAATGAGCAGTTCTTC. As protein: CSARDGAGGNEQFF.

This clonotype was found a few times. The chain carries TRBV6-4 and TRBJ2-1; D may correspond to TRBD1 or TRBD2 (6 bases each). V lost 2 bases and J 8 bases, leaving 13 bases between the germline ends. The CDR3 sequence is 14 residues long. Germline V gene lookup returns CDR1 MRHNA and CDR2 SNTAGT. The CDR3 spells CASSDRGWEDEQFF. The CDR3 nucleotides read TGTGCCAGCAGTGACAGGGGGTGGGAGGATGAGCAGTTCTTC.

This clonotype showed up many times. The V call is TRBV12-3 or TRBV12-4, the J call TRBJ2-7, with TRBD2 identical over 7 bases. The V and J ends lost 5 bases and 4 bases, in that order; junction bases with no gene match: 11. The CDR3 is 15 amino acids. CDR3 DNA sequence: TGTGCCAGCAGTCACAGCGGGACTCCACCTTACGAGCAGTACTTC. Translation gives CASSHSGTPPYEQYF.

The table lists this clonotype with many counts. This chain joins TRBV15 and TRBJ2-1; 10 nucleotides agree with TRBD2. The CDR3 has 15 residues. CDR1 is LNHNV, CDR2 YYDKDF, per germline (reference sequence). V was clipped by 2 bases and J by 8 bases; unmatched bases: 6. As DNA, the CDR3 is TGTGCCACCAGCAGACTAGCGGGAGTTAGCGATGAGCAGTTCTTC. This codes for CATSRLAGVSDEQFF.

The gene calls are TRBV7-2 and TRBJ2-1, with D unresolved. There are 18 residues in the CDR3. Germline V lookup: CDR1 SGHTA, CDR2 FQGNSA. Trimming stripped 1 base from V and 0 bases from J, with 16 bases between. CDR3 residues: CASSLEGVGRSSYNEQFF. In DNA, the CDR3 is TGTGCCAGCAGCTTAGAGGGCGTGGGCAGAAGCTCCTACAATGAGCAGTTCTTC.

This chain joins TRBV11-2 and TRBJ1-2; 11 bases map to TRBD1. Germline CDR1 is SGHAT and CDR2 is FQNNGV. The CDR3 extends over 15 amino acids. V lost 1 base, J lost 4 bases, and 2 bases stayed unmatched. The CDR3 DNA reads TGTGCCAGCAGCTTAGGGGGACAGGGGGGCTATGGCTACACCTTC. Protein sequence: CASSLGGQGGYGYTF.

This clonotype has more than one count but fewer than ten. The CDR3 nucleotides read TGTGCCAGCAGTTACCATTGGGGAGTGGAGCAGCCCCAGCATTTT. Its translation: CASSYHWGVEQPQHF. This chain joins TRBV6-2 or TRBV6-3 and TRBJ1-5; D not resolved. Germline CDR1 MNHEY, CDR2 SVGEGT. The CDR3 extends over 15 amino acids. Trimming pared 2 bases from V and 7 bases from J, leaving 15 bases between.

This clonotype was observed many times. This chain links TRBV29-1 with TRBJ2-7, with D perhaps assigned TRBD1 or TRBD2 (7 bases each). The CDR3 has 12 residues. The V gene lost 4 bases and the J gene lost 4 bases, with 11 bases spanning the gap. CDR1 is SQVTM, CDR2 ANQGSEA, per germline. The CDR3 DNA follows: TGCAGCGTTGGCCAGGGGGGGTACGAGCAGTACTTC. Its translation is CSVGQGGYEQYF.

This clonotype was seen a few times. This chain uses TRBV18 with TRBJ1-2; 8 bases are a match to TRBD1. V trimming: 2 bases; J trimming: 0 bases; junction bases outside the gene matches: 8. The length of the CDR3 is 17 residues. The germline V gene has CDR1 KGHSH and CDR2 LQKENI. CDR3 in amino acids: CASSPLSDRAANYGYTF. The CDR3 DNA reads TGTGCCAGCTCACCATTATCGGACAGGGCGGCTAACTATGGCTACACCTTC. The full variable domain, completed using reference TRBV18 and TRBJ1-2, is NAGVMQNPRHLVRRRGQEARLRCSPMKGHSHVYWYRQLPEEGLKFMVYLQKENIIDESGMPKERFSAEFPKEGPSILRIQQVVRGDSAAYFCASSPLSDRAANYGYTFGSGTRLTVV.

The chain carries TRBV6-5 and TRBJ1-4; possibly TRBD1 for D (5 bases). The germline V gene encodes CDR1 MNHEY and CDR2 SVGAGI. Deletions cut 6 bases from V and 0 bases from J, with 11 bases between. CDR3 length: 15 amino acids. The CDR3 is CASSLDRTTNEKLFF. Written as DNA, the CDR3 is TGTGCCAGCAGCTTAGACAGAACAACTAATGAAAAACTGTTTTTT.

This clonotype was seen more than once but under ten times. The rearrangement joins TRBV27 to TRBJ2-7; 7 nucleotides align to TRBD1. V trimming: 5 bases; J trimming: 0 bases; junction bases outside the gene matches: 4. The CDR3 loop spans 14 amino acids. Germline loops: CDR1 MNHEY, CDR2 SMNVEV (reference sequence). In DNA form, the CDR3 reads TGTGCCAGCAGTCCCCAGGGGGTCTCCTACGAGCAGTACTTC. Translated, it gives CASSPQGVSYEQYF.

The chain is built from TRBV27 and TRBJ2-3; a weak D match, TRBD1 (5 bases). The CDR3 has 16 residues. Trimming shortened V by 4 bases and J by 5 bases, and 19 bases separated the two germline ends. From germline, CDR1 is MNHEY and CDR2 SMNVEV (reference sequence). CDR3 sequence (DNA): TGTGCCAGCAGTTCCCTTTGGGGCCGGGTGGGAGATACGCAGTATTTT. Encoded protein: CASSSLWGRVGDTQYF.

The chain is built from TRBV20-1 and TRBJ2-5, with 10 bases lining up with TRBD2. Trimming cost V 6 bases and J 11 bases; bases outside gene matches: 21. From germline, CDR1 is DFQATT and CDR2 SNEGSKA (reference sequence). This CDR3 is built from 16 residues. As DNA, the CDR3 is TGCAGTGCGCCAGACGTCAAGCTAGCGGGAGTACGTGAGCAGTACTTC. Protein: CSAPDVKLAGVREQYF.

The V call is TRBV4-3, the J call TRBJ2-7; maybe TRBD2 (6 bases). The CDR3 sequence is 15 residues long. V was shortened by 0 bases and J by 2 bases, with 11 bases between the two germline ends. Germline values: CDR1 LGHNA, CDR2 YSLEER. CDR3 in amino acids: CASSQDRGSAYEQYF. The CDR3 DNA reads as TGCGCCAGCAGCCAAGACCGGGGGTCTGCCTACGAGCAGTACTTC.

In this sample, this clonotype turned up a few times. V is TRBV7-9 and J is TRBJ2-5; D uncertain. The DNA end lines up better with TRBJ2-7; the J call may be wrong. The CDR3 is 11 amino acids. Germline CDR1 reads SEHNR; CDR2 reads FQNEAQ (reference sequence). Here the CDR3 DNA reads TGTGCCAGCAGCTCCACCGCCGAGCAGTACTTC. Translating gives CASSSTAEQYF.

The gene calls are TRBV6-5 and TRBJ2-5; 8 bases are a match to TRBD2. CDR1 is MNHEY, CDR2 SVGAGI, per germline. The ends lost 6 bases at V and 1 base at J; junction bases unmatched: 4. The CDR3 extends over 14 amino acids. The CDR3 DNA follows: TGTGCCAGCAGACCCGGGACTAGCCAAGAGACCCAGTACTTC. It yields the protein CASRPGTSQETQYF.

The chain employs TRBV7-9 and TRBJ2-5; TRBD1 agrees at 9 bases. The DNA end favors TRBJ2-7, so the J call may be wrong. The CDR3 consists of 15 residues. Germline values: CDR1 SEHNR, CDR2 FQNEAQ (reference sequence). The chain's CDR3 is CASSTGGVNPYEQYF. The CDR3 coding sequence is TGTGCCAGCAGCACAGGGGGCGTTAACCCCTACGAGCAGTACTTC.

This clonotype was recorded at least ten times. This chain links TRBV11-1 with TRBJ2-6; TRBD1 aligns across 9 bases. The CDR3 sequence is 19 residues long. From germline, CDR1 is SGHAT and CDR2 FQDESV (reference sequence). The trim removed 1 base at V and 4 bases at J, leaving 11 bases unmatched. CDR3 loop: CASSLGDRGRGSGANVLTF. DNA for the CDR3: TGTGCCAGCAGCTTAGGCGACAGGGGGAGAGGATCCGGGGCCAACGTCCTGACTTTC.

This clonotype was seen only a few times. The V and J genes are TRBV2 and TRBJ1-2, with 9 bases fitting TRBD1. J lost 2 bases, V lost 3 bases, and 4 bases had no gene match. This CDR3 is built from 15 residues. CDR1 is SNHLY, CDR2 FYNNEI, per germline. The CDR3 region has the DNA TGTGCCAGCAGTGAGACAGGGGGTTGGAACTATGGCTACACCTTC. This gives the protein CASSETGGWNYGYTF.

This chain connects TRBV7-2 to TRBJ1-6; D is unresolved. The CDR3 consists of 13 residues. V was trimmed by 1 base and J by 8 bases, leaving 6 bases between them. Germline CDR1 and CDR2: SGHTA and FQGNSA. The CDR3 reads CASSLVKDSPLHF. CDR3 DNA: TGTGCCAGCAGCTTAGTCAAGGATTCACCCCTCCACTTT.

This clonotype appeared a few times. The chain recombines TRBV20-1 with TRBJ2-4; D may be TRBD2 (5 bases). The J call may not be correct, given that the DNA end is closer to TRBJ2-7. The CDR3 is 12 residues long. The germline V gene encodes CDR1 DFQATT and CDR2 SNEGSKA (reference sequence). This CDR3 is CSARVLANEQYF. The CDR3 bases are TGCAGTGCTAGAGTGCTAGCCAACGAGCAGTACTTC.

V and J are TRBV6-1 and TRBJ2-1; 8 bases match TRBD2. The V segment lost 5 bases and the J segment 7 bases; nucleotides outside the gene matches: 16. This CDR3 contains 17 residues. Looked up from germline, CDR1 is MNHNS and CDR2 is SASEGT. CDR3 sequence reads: CASSPPRGELGRNEQFF. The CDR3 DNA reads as TGTGCCAGCAGTCCCCCGCGGGGGGAGCTAGGCAGGAATGAGCAGTTCTTC.